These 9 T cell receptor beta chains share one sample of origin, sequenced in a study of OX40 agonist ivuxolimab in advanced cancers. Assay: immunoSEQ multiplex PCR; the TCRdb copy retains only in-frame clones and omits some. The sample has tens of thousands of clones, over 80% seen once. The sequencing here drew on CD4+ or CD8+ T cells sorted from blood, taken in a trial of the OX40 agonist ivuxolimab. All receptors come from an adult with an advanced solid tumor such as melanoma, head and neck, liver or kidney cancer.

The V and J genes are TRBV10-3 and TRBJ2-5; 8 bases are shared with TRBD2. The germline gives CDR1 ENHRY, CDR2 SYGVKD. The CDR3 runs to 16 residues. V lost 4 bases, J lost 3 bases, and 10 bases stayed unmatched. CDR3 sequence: CAISVLAGPRKETQYF. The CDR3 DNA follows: TGTGCCATCAGTGTCTTAGCGGGACCCCGGAAAGAGACCCAGTACTTC.

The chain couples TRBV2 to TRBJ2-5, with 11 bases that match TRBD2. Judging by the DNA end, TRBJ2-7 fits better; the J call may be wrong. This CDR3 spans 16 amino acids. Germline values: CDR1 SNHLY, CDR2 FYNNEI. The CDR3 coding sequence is TGTGCCAGCAGTGAATACGGGACTAGCGGAGCCTACGAGCAGTACTTC. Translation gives CASSEYGTSGAYEQYF.

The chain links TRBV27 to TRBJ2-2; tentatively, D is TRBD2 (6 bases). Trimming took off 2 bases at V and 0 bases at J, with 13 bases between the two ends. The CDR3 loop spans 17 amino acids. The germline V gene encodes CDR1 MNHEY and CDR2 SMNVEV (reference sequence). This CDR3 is CASSLELADANTGELFF. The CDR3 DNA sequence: TGTGCCAGCAGTTTAGAACTAGCAGACGCGAACACCGGGGAGCTGTTTTTT.

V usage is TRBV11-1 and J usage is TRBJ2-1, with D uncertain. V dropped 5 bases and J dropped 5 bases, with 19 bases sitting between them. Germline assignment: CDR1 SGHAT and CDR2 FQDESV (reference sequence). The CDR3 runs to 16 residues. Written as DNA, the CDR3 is TGTGCCAGCAGCCTCATATGGCCAAACACTGACAATGAGCAGTTCTTC. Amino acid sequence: CASSLIWPNTDNEQFF.

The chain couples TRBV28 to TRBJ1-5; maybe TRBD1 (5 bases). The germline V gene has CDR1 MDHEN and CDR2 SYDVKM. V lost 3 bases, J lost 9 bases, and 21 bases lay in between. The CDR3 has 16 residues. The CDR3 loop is CASSFRTITGGRPQHF. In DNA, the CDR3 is TGTGCCAGCAGTTTTCGCACAATCACCGGGGGGAGGCCCCAGCATTTT.

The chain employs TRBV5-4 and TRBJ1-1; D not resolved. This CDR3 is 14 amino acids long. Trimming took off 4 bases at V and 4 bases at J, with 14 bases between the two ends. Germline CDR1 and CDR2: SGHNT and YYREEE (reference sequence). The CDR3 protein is CASSTDTWGTEAFF. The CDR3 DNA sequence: TGTGCCAGCAGCACCGACACCTGGGGCACTGAAGCTTTCTTT.

CDR3 DNA sequence: TGCGCCAGCGGTACGTGGGGACAGGGCGCTGAACACACTGAAGCTTTCTTT. The encoded protein is CASGTWGQGAEHTEAFF. V and J are TRBV23-1 and TRBJ1-1; TRBD1 agrees at 9 bases. TRBV23-1 is sorted into the ORF group, with uncertain function. The CDR3 is 17 residues long. The trim removed 8 bases at V and 3 bases at J, leaving 16 bases unmatched.

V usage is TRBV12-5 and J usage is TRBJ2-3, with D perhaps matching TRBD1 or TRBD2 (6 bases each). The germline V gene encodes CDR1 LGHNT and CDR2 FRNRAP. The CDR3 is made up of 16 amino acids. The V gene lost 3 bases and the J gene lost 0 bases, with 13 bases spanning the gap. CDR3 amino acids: CASGLGGSGSTDTQYF. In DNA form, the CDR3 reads TGTGCTAGTGGTTTAGGGGGGAGCGGGAGCACAGATACGCAGTATTTT.

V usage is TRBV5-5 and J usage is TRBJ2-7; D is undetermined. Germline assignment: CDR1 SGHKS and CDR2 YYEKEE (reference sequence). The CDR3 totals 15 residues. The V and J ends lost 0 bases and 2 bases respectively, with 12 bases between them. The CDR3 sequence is CASSLAAAGTYEQYF. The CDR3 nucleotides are TGTGCCAGCAGCTTGGCTGCAGCAGGCACCTACGAGCAGTACTTC.